The present T cell receptor beta chain was sequenced within a study of OX40 agonist ivuxolimab in advanced cancers. About the study: The study enrolled dose-escalation patients with hepatocellular carcinoma, melanoma, renal cell or head and neck cancer.

Generated by immunoSEQ multiplex PCR, the TCRdb table keeps only in-frame clones and is missing some. The sample records roughly 100,000 clones, 95% to 97% being singletons. Germline V CDR1 and CDR2: SGHDN, FVKESK. With 5 bases removed from V and 4 bases from J, the gap between germline ends came to 20 bases. The CDR3 extends over 16 amino acids. The sample was CD4+ or CD8+ T cells sorted from blood, taken in a trial of the OX40 agonist ivuxolimab. The gene calls are TRBV14 and TRBJ1-1; D not resolved. The origin of this receptor is an adult with an advanced solid tumor such as melanoma, head and neck, liver or kidney cancer. The CDR3 nucleotides are TGTGCCAGCAGCACCTACGGCGGGAGGGCCGGCACTGAAGCTTTCTTT. It yields the protein CASSTYGGRAGTEAFF.